This passage covers 3 T cell receptor beta chains from one sample sequenced in a study of blood T cell repertoires in COVID-19. Clones were read by immunoSEQ multiplex PCR, and TCRdb kept only the in-frame ones, dropping some. The data hold 50,000 to 70,000 clones, with around 90% observed a single time. Sequencing used peripheral blood. All receptors come from a woman of 80 years or more with active COVID-19.

CDR3 DNA: TGCGCCAGCAGCTTGGGCGACACAGATACGCAGTATTTT. It translates to CASSLGDTDTQYF. V usage is TRBV5-1 and J usage is TRBJ2-3; D is uncertain. The CDR3 is 13 amino acids. V was trimmed by 0 bases and J by 2 bases, leaving 4 bases between them. CDR1 is SGHRS and CDR2 is YFSETQ in the germline V gene.

This chain joins TRBV19 and TRBJ1-6; D uncertain. Germline V lookup: CDR1 LNHDA, CDR2 SQIVND (reference sequence). The CDR3 is 14 residues long. V was pared by 7 bases and J by 0 bases, with 7 bases between. The CDR3 loop is CASKSGSYNSPLHF. The CDR3, as DNA: TGTGCCAGTAAGAGCGGCTCCTATAATTCACCCCTCCACTTT.

The chain employs TRBV11-2 and TRBJ1-6; TRBD1 might be the D (5 bases). Trimming left V 8 bases short and J 8 bases short, with 13 bases between. The CDR3 runs to 13 residues. Germline-derived CDR1 and CDR2 are SGHAT and FQNNGV. For the CDR3, the DNA is TGTGCCAGCCGCCTCAGGGCGGATTCACCCCTCCACTTT. This translates into CASRLRADSPLHF.